The 28 T cell receptor beta chains below all came from one sample that was sequenced in a study of metastatic and nonmetastatic thyroid tumors. TCRdb used MiXCR to call clones anew from the PCR reads. Among approximately 40,000 clones, more than 9.5% were seen once, and the ten largest hold 20% to 25%. Every patient was untreated before thyroid surgery. Sequencing input: blood. Receptors originate from a female donor with papillary thyroid cancer or a benign thyroid nodule (not recorded which). Some clones in this sample may be carry-over from other donors' samples.

This clone was observed a few times. V gene TRBV6-1 combines with J gene TRBJ2-7; no clear D. The germline V gene has CDR1 MNHNS and CDR2 SASEGT. The CDR3 is made up of 14 amino acids. V was shortened by 7 bases and J by 0 bases, with 13 bases between the two germline ends. CDR3 residues: CASIRTESSYEQYF. The CDR3 DNA follows: TGTGCCAGCATCCGGACGGAAAGCTCCTACGAGCAGTACTTC.

In this sample, this clone turned up many times. CDR3 residues: CASSQDNRVLAGETQYF. The CDR3 bases are TGTGCCAGCAGCCAAGACAACAGGGTCTTGGCGGGCGAGACCCAGTACTTC. The V call is TRBV4-2, the J call TRBJ2-5; D might be TRBD1 (6 bases). V was trimmed by 0 bases and J by 5 bases, leaving 19 bases between them. The CDR3 sequence is 17 residues long. The V gene's germline CDR1 is LGHNA and CDR2 YNFKEQ.

This clone has ten or more counts. The chain combines TRBV9 with TRBJ1-3; perhaps TRBD1 as D (5 bases). The CDR3 extends over 15 amino acids. CDR1 is SGDLS and CDR2 is YYNGEE in the germline V gene. V lost 4 bases and J 3 bases, leaving 14 bases between the germline ends. The CDR3 DNA sequence: TGTGCCAGCAGCCCAGCAACAGGAAATGGAAACACCATATATTTT. Translated: CASSPATGNGNTIYF.

This clone was counted ten times or more. The genes are TRBV20-1 and TRBJ2-1; the match to TRBD2 covers 11 bases. Trimming cost V 8 bases and J 8 bases; bases outside gene matches: 8. The germline gives CDR1 DFQATT, CDR2 SNEGSKA (reference sequence). This CDR3 has 13 amino acids. CDR3 protein: CSSTSGREDEQFF. The CDR3, as DNA: TGCAGTTCTACTAGCGGGAGAGAGGATGAGCAGTTCTTC.

This clone was detected ten times or more. This chain links TRBV4-1 with TRBJ1-1, with D hard to call. Germline V gives CDR1 MGHRA, CDR2 YSYEKL. This CDR3 comprises 13 residues. Between the trimmed V and J ends, which lost 3 bases and 1 base, there was a span of 6 bases. In DNA, the CDR3 is TGCGCCAGCAGCCACCCACGGAACACTGAAGCTTTCTTT. This gives the protein CASSHPRNTEAFF.

This clone was counted at least ten times. This sequence joins TRBV6-1 and TRBJ1-2, with 10 bases identical to TRBD1. The CDR3 runs 16 residues. Germline V gene lookup returns CDR1 MNHNS and CDR2 SASEGT. V lost 6 bases, J lost 7 bases, and 14 bases stayed unmatched. The CDR3 nucleotides read TGTGCCAGCAGACCAGTCCCGGGACAGGGGTCCCTTGGCTACACCTTC. Translated, it gives CASRPVPGQGSLGYTF.

Many counts were recorded for this clone. The V call is TRBV3-1, the J call TRBJ1-1, with unresolved D. This CDR3 comprises 14 residues. V lost 0 bases to trimming and J lost 6 bases, with 11 bases between them. Germline CDR1 is LGHDT and CDR2 is YNNKEL (reference sequence). CDR3 sequence: CASSQETSLPEAFF. CDR3 nucleotide sequence: TGTGCCAGCAGCCAAGAAACCAGTCTCCCTGAAGCTTTCTTT.

This clone came up many times. The chain carries TRBV5-6 and TRBJ2-7; 7 nucleotides line up with TRBD1. The CDR3 sequence is 14 residues long. Germline trimming cut 0 bases from V and 0 bases from J; bases unmatched to any gene: 0. The germline CDR1 and CDR2 sequences are SGHDT and YYEEEE. CDR3 sequence reads: CASSLGDSSYEQYF. The CDR3 DNA is TGTGCCAGCAGCTTGGGGGACAGCTCCTACGAGCAGTACTTC.

The rearrangement uses TRBV14 and TRBJ2-7; perhaps D is TRBD1 or TRBD2 (5 bases each). V dropped 0 bases and J dropped 6 bases, with 9 bases sitting between them. The germline CDR1 and CDR2 sequences are SGHDN and FVKESK. CDR3 size: 13 residues. The CDR3, as DNA: TGTGCCAGCAGCCAAGACGAAGGGACCGAGCAGTACTTC. Amino acid sequence: CASSQDEGTEQYF. Complete variable domain (other parts from reference TRBV14 and TRBJ2-7): EAGVTQFPSHSVIEKGQTVTLRCDPISGHDNLYWYRRVMGKEIKFLLHFVKESKQDESGMPNNRFLAERTGGTYSTLKVQPAELEDSGVYFCASSQDEGTEQYFGPGTRLTVT.

The CDR3 coding sequence is TGTGCCAGCAGTTTGCCGGGACAGTTCTCCGAGCAGTACTTC. Protein sequence: CASSLPGQFSEQYF. The chain joins TRBV28 to TRBJ2-7; 7 bases fit TRBD1. The CDR3 runs 14 residues. With 3 bases clipped from V and 6 bases from J, the junction kept 8 bases outside the gene matches. Germline loops: CDR1 MDHEN, CDR2 SYDVKM.

The chain carries TRBV11-2 and TRBJ2-2, with 7 bases matching TRBD1. CDR1 and CDR2 (germline): SGHAT, FQNNGV. V lost 5 bases, J lost 5 bases, and 8 bases stayed unmatched. The CDR3 runs 15 residues. The CDR3 region is CASSPRGRGTGELFF. For the CDR3, the DNA is TGTGCCAGCAGCCCGAGGGGGCGCGGAACCGGGGAGCTGTTTTTT.

This clone appeared many times. The chain combines TRBV2 with TRBJ2-5, with D tentatively TRBD2 (6 bases). Germline V gives CDR1 SNHLY, CDR2 FYNNEI. Trimming pared 2 bases from V and 3 bases from J, leaving 22 bases between. This CDR3 region has 18 residues. CDR3 region: CASSEIRLGGMGEETQYF. The CDR3 coding sequence is TGTGCCAGCAGTGAAATTAGACTCGGGGGTATGGGGGAAGAGACCCAGTACTTC.

This clone was seen more than once but under ten times. Germline is not matched at one junction end, which may reflect a read error. The chain employs TRBV6-5 and TRBJ1-5; D ambiguous. The germline V gene has CDR1 MNHEY and CDR2 SVGAGI. The CDR3 runs 13 residues. The CDR3 coding sequence is TGTGCCAGCAGTTACGGGAAGGGTCAGCACCAGCATTTT. Protein: CASSYGKGQHQHF.

This clone was seen many times. The J gene is TRBJ2-1, the V gene TRBV9, with 13 bases aligning to TRBD2. V gave up 4 bases and J gave up 2 bases; unmatched junction bases: 6. The CDR3 is 17 amino acids. The germline V gene encodes CDR1 SGDLS and CDR2 YYNGEE. CDR3 amino acids: CASSQGLAGATYNEQFF. The CDR3 nucleotides are TGTGCCAGCAGCCAAGGACTAGCGGGAGCTACCTACAATGAGCAGTTCTTC.

This clone came up many times. This rearrangement joins TRBV24-1 to TRBJ1-2; D gene uncertain. Trimming cost V 6 bases and J 4 bases, with 14 bases left between them. CDR3 size: 14 residues. Germline V CDR1 and CDR2: KGHDR, SFDVKD. In nucleotides, the CDR3 is TGTGCCACCAGTCCCGGATCGTCCTTCTATGGCTACACCTTC. It codes for CATSPGSSFYGYTF.

With regard to this clone: This sequence may be a read error, since a much larger clone differs from it by one base. The sample carries other DNA sequences with the same CDR3. The chain carries TRBV4-1 and TRBJ2-1, with 9 bases matching TRBD2. V lost 6 bases and J lost 4; bases outside the gene matches: 10. The CDR3 runs to 16 residues. Germline lookup yields CDR1 MGHRA and CDR2 YSYEKL. CDR3 residues: CASRPPGLAKYNEQFF. The CDR3 bases are TGCGCCAGCAGGCCCCCGGGACTAGCAAAATACAATGAGCAGTTCTTC.

This clone was seen repeatedly, ten times or more. V usage is TRBV7-8 and J usage is TRBJ2-7; D uncertain. The CDR3 covers 16 residues. CDR1 and CDR2 (germline): SGHVS, FQNEAQ. V lost 1 base, J lost 0 bases, and 13 bases lay in between. The CDR3 DNA sequence: TGTGCCAGCAGCTTAGTAGGGCAGGCATCCTCCTACGAGCAGTACTTC. Amino acid sequence: CASSLVGQASSYEQYF.

This clone occurred many times. The V call is TRBV28, the J call TRBJ1-1, with a tentative D call TRBD1 (5 bases). The CDR3 is 12 residues long. Germline V gene data show CDR1 as MDHEN and CDR2 as SYDVKM. CDR3 nucleotides: TGTCTATCAGGGCGGTTGAACACTGAAGCTTTCTTT. Amino acids: CLSGRLNTEAFF.

The CDR3 reads CASSLKGAGWNYGYTF. The DNA for the CDR3 is TGTGCCAGCAGCTTAAAGGGGGCGGGTTGGAACTATGGCTACACCTTC. This chain connects TRBV7-4 to TRBJ1-2; 7 positions agree with TRBD1. This CDR3 region has 16 residues. The germline gives CDR1 SGHVT, CDR2 SQSDAQ. V was pared by 2 bases and J by 2 bases, with 8 bases of the junction left unmatched.

This clone was detected ten times or more. The chain couples TRBV19 to TRBJ2-5; D not certain. This CDR3 spans 14 amino acids. The V end was cut by 5 bases, the J end by 3 bases, with 13 bases between. Germline-derived CDR1 and CDR2 are LNHDA and SQIVND (reference sequence). The CDR3 loop reads CASSLRVQKETQYF. In DNA form, the CDR3 reads TGTGCCAGTAGTCTTAGGGTGCAAAAAGAGACCCAGTACTTC.

In its sample, this clone was seen many times. The chain combines TRBV11-1 with TRBJ2-7; no definite D call. This CDR3 is built from 12 residues. Germline CDR1 SGHAT, CDR2 FQDESV (reference sequence). V shed 7 bases and J shed 1 base, with 8 bases lying between them. Written as DNA, the CDR3 is TGTGCCAGCAACGGAATTTCCTACGAGCAGTACTTC. Translated: CASNGISYEQYF.

This clone occurred many times. The rearrangement uses TRBV20-1 and TRBJ1-1; D not certain. The CDR3 contains 13 residues. V shed 4 bases and J shed 3 bases, with 12 bases lying between them. Looked up from germline, CDR1 is DFQATT and CDR2 is SNEGSKA (reference sequence). The CDR3 DNA reads TGCAGTGCTAAAGCCGGGGTTCACACTGAAGCTTTCTTT. It encodes CSAKAGVHTEAFF.

Many counts were recorded for this clone. The chain uses TRBV6-2 or TRBV6-3 and TRBJ2-4; TRBD2 aligns across 8 bases. CDR1 and CDR2 from the germline V gene are MNHEY and SVGEGT. Trimming removed 2 bases from V and 9 bases from J; junction bases left unmatched: 15. The CDR3 spans 17 residues. CDR3 residues: CASSYLPSGRSESIQYF. The CDR3 nucleotides are TGTGCCAGCAGTTACCTACCGAGCGGGAGAAGTGAGAGCATTCAGTACTTC.

This clone was observed at least ten times. J is TRBJ2-7 and V is TRBV6-2 or TRBV6-3; no clear D. Germline CDR1 is MNHEY and CDR2 is SVGEGT. V gave up 3 bases and J gave up 1 base, with 10 bases separating them. The CDR3 loop spans 14 amino acids. Written as DNA, the CDR3 is TGTGCCAGCAGTTATTTGGGTCGTTCCTACGAGCAGTACTTC. This sequence encodes CASSYLGRSYEQYF.

Ten or more counts support this clone. This chain connects TRBV25-1 to TRBJ2-1; the D is unclear. Germline V lookup: CDR1 MGHDK, CDR2 SYGVNS. The CDR3 extends over 12 amino acids. Trimming removed 4 bases at V and 10 bases at J, with 11 bases between. The CDR3 here is CASSGGSSEQFF. The CDR3 nucleotides are TGTGCCAGCAGTGGCGGATCCAGCGAGCAGTTCTTC.

This clone was detected many times. The V gene is TRBV19, the J gene TRBJ1-1; unclear D gene. The V and J ends lost 6 bases and 0 bases respectively, with 14 bases between them. The CDR3 extends over 15 amino acids. CDR1 is LNHDA and CDR2 is SQIVND in the germline V gene (reference sequence). CDR3 sequence reads: CASRLDGSVNTEAFF. The CDR3 DNA follows: TGTGCCAGTAGGTTGGACGGCTCCGTGAACACTGAAGCTTTCTTT.

The V and J genes are TRBV5-5 and TRBJ2-7; 10 bases map to TRBD1. CDR3 length: 16 amino acids. CDR1 SGHKS and CDR2 YYEKEE come from the germline V gene (reference sequence). Trimming at V came to 4 bases and at J to 1 base, leaving 8 bases not matched to a gene. Written as DNA, the CDR3 is TGTGCCAGCAGCCCGAGACAGGGGGCGATATCCTACGAGCAGTACTTC. Its translation: CASSPRQGAISYEQYF.

This clone has at least ten counts. J is TRBJ2-7 and V is TRBV7-8; D may be TRBD1 (7 bases). Trimming left V 3 bases short and J 2 bases short, with 20 bases between. From germline, CDR1 is SGHVS and CDR2 FQNEAQ. This CDR3 is built from 17 residues. CDR3 loop: CASSFFGLWRGPYEQYF. The DNA for the CDR3 is TGTGCCAGCAGCTTTTTCGGTTTGTGGAGGGGGCCCTACGAGCAGTACTTC.